This T cell receptor beta chain was obtained from a study of human T cells and chemical hapten exposure. Study context: Slight differences in pooled library volume were the main source of varying TCR yields across samples.

The CDR3 is made up of 16 amino acids. Germline CDR1 is SGHTA and CDR2 is FQGNSA. The ends lost 4 bases at V and 1 base at J; junction bases unmatched: 2. This clonotype was seen only a few times. Time point reported: pre-sensitization, week 0. As for treatment: therapeutic diphenylcyclopropenone sensitization with weekly scalp DPC. Each patch test followed a blood draw. TCRdb passed the RACE reads through MiXCR, listing each CDR3 protein once. The sample has under 400,000 distinct CDR3 sequences, approximately 5.1% seen once; the top ten hold around 2.6%. The clonotype comes from a woman between 45 and 65 years old with alopecia areata. Some clones in this sample may be carry-over from other donors' samples. The rearrangement uses TRBV7-2 and TRBJ2-2; the match to TRBD2 covers 11 bases. Specimen: whole blood, collected in connection with sensitization to the hapten diphenylcyclopropenone (DPC). In nucleotides, the CDR3 is TGTGCCAGCAGCTCGGGACTAGCGGTGAACACCGGGGAGCTGTTTTTT. Translation: CASSSGLAVNTGELFF.